Listed here are 29 T cell receptor beta chains from one sample, sequenced in a study of shared T cell receptors in the human thymus. This table comes from immunoSEQ multiplex PCR, and its TCRdb copy is limited to in-frame clones, with some not included. The sample carries hundreds of thousands of clones, approximately 87% recorded once. These same data were also listed under a study on human thymus T cells.

What was sequenced was thymocytes. All receptors derive from a boy younger than two with a congenital heart defect.

The chain recombines TRBV4-3 with TRBJ2-7; tentative D call: TRBD1 (5 bases). Per the germline V gene, CDR1 is LGHNA and CDR2 is YSLEER. This CDR3 is 16 amino acids long. V was trimmed by 2 bases and J by 6 bases, leaving 20 bases between them. CDR3 sequence: CASSQHRIPGQGEQYF. DNA for the CDR3: TGCGCCAGCAGCCAACACCGAATTCCAGGGCAGGGCGAGCAGTACTTC.

V and J are TRBV29-1 and TRBJ2-2; 11 bases are a match to TRBD2. CDR1 is SQVTM, CDR2 ANQGSEA, per germline. Trimming took 6 bases from V and 3 from J; bases not matched to a gene: 15. The CDR3 runs 18 residues. The CDR3 loop is CSVQTSGVRGYDTGELFF. As DNA, the CDR3 is TGCAGCGTCCAGACTAGCGGGGTTAGGGGGTACGACACCGGGGAGCTGTTTTTT.

This chain uses TRBV4-3 with TRBJ2-1; a possible D gene is TRBD2 (6 bases). Germline V gives CDR1 LGHNA, CDR2 YSLEER. V shed 0 bases and J shed 16 bases, with 22 bases lying between them. This CDR3 has 15 residues. CDR3: CASSQDREVIRRRFF. CDR3 nucleotide sequence: TGCGCCAGCAGCCAAGACAGGGAGGTGATTCGGAGGAGATTCTTC.

J is TRBJ2-5 and V is TRBV5-4; 9 positions agree with TRBD2. From germline, CDR1 is SGHNT and CDR2 YYREEE (reference sequence). V lost 5 bases, J lost 6 bases, and 17 bases stayed unmatched. The CDR3 contains 17 residues. The CDR3 DNA follows: TGTGCCAGCAGGTGGCCCTGGGGCGGGAGGGCCGGACAGACCCAGTACTTC. Amino acid sequence: CASRWPWGGRAGQTQYF.

V and J are TRBV7-8 and TRBJ2-7; 7 positions agree with TRBD2. With V trimmed by 0 bases and J by 3 bases, 8 bases remained unmatched. CDR3 length equals 16 residues. From germline, CDR1 is SGHVS and CDR2 FQNEAQ. The CDR3 sequence: CASSLAVERGYYEQYF. The CDR3 DNA reads as TGTGCCAGCAGCTTAGCGGTCGAGCGGGGTTACTACGAGCAGTACTTC.

The V gene is TRBV27, the J gene TRBJ2-7; 12 bases match TRBD1. The CDR3 is 15 residues long. Germline values: CDR1 MNHEY, CDR2 SMNVEV (reference sequence). Trimming took 6 bases from V and 2 from J; bases not matched to a gene: 5. CDR3 in amino acids: CASRDRDRGPYEQYF. In DNA form, the CDR3 reads TGTGCCAGCAGGGATCGGGACAGGGGGCCCTACGAGCAGTACTTC.

The rearrangement links TRBV4-2 to TRBJ1-4, with D maybe TRBD1 (5 bases). Germline-derived CDR1 and CDR2 are LGHNA and YNFKEQ. The V and J ends lost 3 bases and 6 bases respectively, with 8 bases between them. CDR3 length equals 13 residues. The CDR3 nucleotides are TGTGCCAGCAGCCATGGGGACTATGAAAAACTGTTTTTT. Protein sequence: CASSHGDYEKLFF.

This rearrangement joins TRBV2 to TRBJ2-7, with 15 bases identical to TRBD2. This CDR3 comprises 16 residues. V lost 6 bases and J lost 0; bases outside the gene matches: 3. CDR1 is SNHLY and CDR2 is FYNNEI in the germline V gene. CDR3 loop: CASRGTSGRSSYEQYF. In nucleotides, the CDR3 is TGTGCCAGCAGAGGGACTAGCGGGAGGTCCTCCTACGAGCAGTACTTC.

V is TRBV4-2 and J is TRBJ2-1; 9 positions agree with TRBD2. CDR3 size: 16 residues. CDR1 and CDR2 (germline): LGHNA, YNFKEQ. After removal of 0 bases from V and 7 bases from J, the junction contained 7 bases not matched to a gene. The CDR3 nucleotides read TGTGCCAGCAGCCAAGATCTAGCGGGACAACGGAATGAGCAGTTCTTC. Translation: CASSQDLAGQRNEQFF.

V usage is TRBV18 and J usage is TRBJ2-7, with 7 bases fitting TRBD1. This CDR3 is built from 15 residues. Losses at the gene ends were 4 bases for V and 3 bases for J; bases not matched to a gene: 9. Germline lookup yields CDR1 KGHSH and CDR2 LQKENI. The CDR3 region has the DNA TGTGCCAGCTCACTAACCGGGACAGTCTACTACGAGCAGTACTTC. Amino acids: CASSLTGTVYYEQYF.

The J gene is TRBJ1-5, the V gene TRBV27; the match to TRBD1 covers 7 bases. The CDR3 sequence is 14 residues long. Germline V lookup: CDR1 MNHEY, CDR2 SMNVEV (reference sequence). The ends lost 5 bases at V and 1 base at J; junction bases unmatched: 2. CDR3 protein: CASSPGGSNQPQHF. As DNA, the CDR3 is TGTGCCAGCAGTCCAGGGGGGAGCAATCAGCCCCAGCATTTT.

This chain links TRBV4-1 with TRBJ2-7; D unclear. The ends were cut back, 1 base at V and 4 bases at J, with 14 bases in the middle. The CDR3 spans 15 residues. Germline V gene data show CDR1 as MGHRA and CDR2 as YSYEKL. CDR3: CASSQAISESYEQYF. The CDR3 DNA sequence: TGCGCCAGCAGCCAAGCCATTTCGGAGTCGTACGAGCAGTACTTC.

V is TRBV14 and J is TRBJ2-7; 8 bases are a match to TRBD1. V dropped 4 bases and J dropped 3; count of bases not matched to a gene: 5. The germline V gene has CDR1 SGHDN and CDR2 FVKESK. CDR3 length equals 14 residues. The CDR3 here is CASSLEGQDYEQYF. The DNA of the CDR3 is TGTGCCAGCAGCCTAGAGGGACAGGACTACGAGCAGTACTTC.

J is TRBJ2-2 and V is TRBV6-5; D remains ambiguous. The germline gives CDR1 MNHEY, CDR2 SVGAGI. V gave up 7 bases and J gave up 0 bases, with 12 bases separating them. The CDR3 runs 15 residues. The chain's CDR3 is CASTPHRANTGELFF. The CDR3 nucleotides read TGTGCCAGCACCCCCCACCGGGCGAACACCGGGGAGCTGTTTTTT.

J is TRBJ2-7 and V is TRBV7-6; TRBD1 is a possible D gene (6 bases). The length of the CDR3 is 14 residues. Germline V gene lookup returns CDR1 SGHVS and CDR2 FNYEAQ. V shed 5 bases and J shed 3 bases, with 14 bases lying between them. The CDR3 region is CASSPEQGYYEQYF. The CDR3 coding sequence is TGTGCCAGCAGCCCCGAACAGGGATACTACGAGCAGTACTTC. Together with reference TRBV7-6 and TRBJ2-7, the CDR3 gives the full variable domain: GAGVSQSPRYKVTKRGQDVALRCDPISGHVSLYWYRQALGQGPEFLTYFNYEAQQDKSGLPNDRFSAERPEGSISTLTIQRTEQRDSAMYRCASSPEQGYYEQYFGPGTRLTVT.

This chain connects TRBV5-1 to TRBJ2-1; a possible D gene is TRBD2 (5 bases). The germline gives CDR1 SGHRS, CDR2 YFSETQ. V dropped 3 bases and J dropped 4 bases, with 8 bases sitting between them. CDR3 size: 13 residues. CDR3 bases: TGCGCCAGCAGCTCCGGACTTTACAATGAGCAGTTCTTC. Protein sequence: CASSSGLYNEQFF.

This clone occurred a few times. The chain couples TRBV27 to TRBJ2-1; TRBD2 matches 7 bases. The CDR3 covers 15 residues. Looked up from germline, CDR1 is MNHEY and CDR2 is SMNVEV (reference sequence). Unmatched junction bases numbered 7, after V lost 4 bases and J lost 4 bases. CDR3 coding DNA: TGTGCCAGCAGTTCGTCTAGCGGTCCTTACAATGAGCAGTTCTTC. As protein: CASSSSSGPYNEQFF.

The chain uses TRBV7-9 and TRBJ1-4; possible D gene TRBD1, 5 bases. The germline gives CDR1 SEHNR, CDR2 FQNEAQ (reference sequence). V lost 2 bases and J lost 8, with 12 bases in between. The CDR3 totals 14 residues. The CDR3 protein is CASSLRQGGEKLFF. As DNA, the CDR3 is TGTGCCAGCAGCTTACGGCAGGGTGGGGAAAAACTGTTTTTT.

The rearrangement joins TRBV5-1 to TRBJ2-7; TRBD2 aligns across 9 bases. J lost 0 bases, V lost 0 bases, and 7 bases had no gene match. CDR3 size: 17 residues. Germline loops: CDR1 SGHRS, CDR2 YFSETQ. The CDR3 region has the DNA TGCGCCAGCAGCTTGGGCGGGAGGGCCCCTTTCTCCTACGAGCAGTACTTC. Protein product: CASSLGGRAPFSYEQYF.

V usage is TRBV4-2 and J usage is TRBJ1-2, with a weak D call TRBD1 (6 bases). CDR3 length equals 14 residues. Trimming cost V 4 bases and J 8 bases, with 17 bases left between them. Per germline, CDR1 LGHNA and CDR2 YNFKEQ. In nucleotides, the CDR3 is TGTGCCAGCAGCCCCGGACAGAGGACGGGAGGCTACACCTTC. Amino acids: CASSPGQRTGGYTF.

This chain connects TRBV6-6 to TRBJ2-3; no clear D. V was shortened by 6 bases and J by 1 base, with 8 bases between the two germline ends. The CDR3 runs 13 residues. Germline loops: CDR1 MNHNY, CDR2 SVGAGI (reference sequence). CDR3 region: CASSPLRTDTQYF. CDR3 DNA: TGTGCCAGCAGCCCCCTCCGCACAGATACGCAGTATTTT.

Remarks on this clone: This sample also contains other DNA sequences that code for the same CDR3. This chain uses TRBV19 with TRBJ2-7; no clear D gene. Germline CDR1 and CDR2: LNHDA and SQIVND (reference sequence). Trimming cost V 9 bases and J 6 bases, with 12 bases left between them. The CDR3 totals 11 residues. The CDR3, as DNA: TGTGCCAGCTCCCGCGGCGGCGAGCAGTACTTC. This codes for CASSRGGEQYF.

The chain joins TRBV28 to TRBJ1-3, with D tentatively TRBD1 (6 bases). Germline lookup yields CDR1 MDHEN and CDR2 SYDVKM. The CDR3 extends over 16 amino acids. V lost 5 bases and J lost 8, with 22 bases in between. The CDR3 bases are TGTGCCAGCAGTCCCACCGGACCCCAGGGGCGTGACACCATATATTTT. Translating it yields CASSPTGPQGRDTIYF.

This chain uses TRBV5-1 with TRBJ1-5; possibly TRBD1 for D (6 bases). Germline loops: CDR1 SGHRS, CDR2 YFSETQ. This CDR3 is 17 amino acids long. V lost 4 bases and J lost 0, with 17 bases in between. CDR3 region: CASSATGFPYSNQPQHF. In nucleotides, the CDR3 is TGCGCCAGCAGCGCGACAGGCTTTCCTTATAGCAATCAGCCCCAGCATTTT.

V is TRBV7-9 and J is TRBJ2-1, with D possibly being TRBD2 (6 bases). There are 17 residues in the CDR3. Between the trimmed V and J ends, which lost 5 bases and 6 bases, there was a span of 23 bases. The germline CDR1 and CDR2 sequences are SEHNR and FQNEAQ (reference sequence). CDR3 sequence reads: CASSPPGGHLSRNEQFF. The DNA for the CDR3 is TGTGCCAGCAGCCCCCCCGGGGGTCACCTTTCGCGCAATGAGCAGTTCTTC.

The V gene is TRBV5-5, the J gene TRBJ2-7; TRBD1 matches 9 bases. The CDR3 is 17 amino acids. V shed 0 bases and J 2 bases; nucleotides not matched to a gene: 9. Germline values: CDR1 SGHKS, CDR2 YYEKEE (reference sequence). The CDR3 bases are TGTGCCAGCAGCTTGGCATTCCTGACAGGGGGTCCCTACGAGCAGTACTTC. The encoded protein is CASSLAFLTGGPYEQYF.

The CDR3 DNA sequence: TGTGCCAGCAGCAGCAGTGGCGGAGGACAGGGACCACTCTACGAGCAGTACTTC. Its translation is CASSSSGGGQGPLYEQYF. The V and J genes are TRBV7-9 and TRBJ2-7, with 8 nucleotides matching TRBD1. The CDR3 contains 18 residues. Germline CDR1 reads SEHNR; CDR2 reads FQNEAQ (reference sequence). J lost 3 bases, V lost 5 bases, and 18 bases had no gene match.

This chain uses TRBV12-5 with TRBJ1-5, with D unclear. Trimming removed 6 bases from V and 2 bases from J, with 11 bases in between. The CDR3 runs to 14 residues. Germline V gives CDR1 LGHNT, CDR2 FRNRAP. CDR3 in amino acids: CASGSEEGNQPQHF. The CDR3 nucleotides are TGTGCTAGTGGGTCCGAAGAGGGCAATCAGCCCCAGCATTTT.

The chain employs TRBV27 and TRBJ2-7; 8 nucleotides match TRBD1. The CDR3 totals 18 residues. The germline CDR1 and CDR2 sequences are MNHEY and SMNVEV (reference sequence). V lost 3 bases, J lost 1 base, and 14 bases stayed unmatched. CDR3 amino acids: CASSFRRDRRGGSYEQYF. CDR3 nucleotide sequence: TGTGCCAGCAGTTTCCGCCGGGACAGGAGGGGAGGATCCTACGAGCAGTACTTC.